This T cell receptor beta chain was identified in a study of blood T cell repertoires in COVID-19. Overall study context: The United States, Italy and Spain supplied acute and convalescent COVID-19 samples. T cells, B-cell-depleted T cells, or PBMCs supplied cDNA or gDNA.

The ends lost 0 bases at V and 6 bases at J; junction bases unmatched: 5. The CDR3 covers 15 residues. Germline CDR1 ENHRY, CDR2 SYGVKD. Original data processing: Quantification of nucleated cells was approximated via reference gene primer amplification. The data were produced by immunoSEQ multiplex PCR, yet TCRdb's version contains in-frame clones alone and is incomplete. For V, J and clone size, that table is used; D and trimming come from the DNA. The sample shows tens of thousands of clones, around 90% of them seen only once. The material sequenced was peripheral blood. The rearrangement uses TRBV10-3 and TRBJ1-2; TRBD1 aligns across 9 bases. The origin of this receptor is a man older than 75 with acute or convalescent COVID-19. The CDR3 spells CAISESRGQGHGYTF. CDR3 DNA: TGTGCCATCAGTGAGTCGCGGGGACAGGGACATGGCTACACCTTC.